This TCR beta chain stems from a study of blood T cell repertoires in COVID-19. Study context: From T cells, B-cell-depleted T cells, or PBMCs came the material, which was cDNA or gDNA.

This table comes from immunoSEQ multiplex PCR, and its TCRdb copy is limited to in-frame clones, with some not included. This table has 250,000 to 300,000 clones, 89% appearing once. Germline trimming cut 6 bases from V and 4 bases from J; bases unmatched to any gene: 12. This CDR3 spans 16 amino acids. Germline CDR1 is SEHNR and CDR2 is FQNEAQ (reference sequence). The TCR sequence derives from a woman aged 55-70 years with acute or convalescent COVID-19. What was sequenced was peripheral blood. V is TRBV7-9 and J is TRBJ2-1; 7 bases fit TRBD2. The DNA for the CDR3 is TGTGCCAGCAGTACCCCACCAAGCGGGGCGTACAATGAGCAGTTCTTC. It specifies CASSTPPSGAYNEQFF. The full variable domain, in which reference TRBV7-9 and TRBJ2-1 provide the parts outside the CDR3, is DTGVSQNPRHKITKRGQNVTFRCDPISEHNRLYWYRQTLGQGPEFLTYFQNEAQLEKSRLLSDRFSAERPKGSFSTLEIQRTEQGDSAMYLCASSTPPSGAYNEQFFGPGTRLTVL.